One and the same sample provided the 2 T cell receptor beta chains below, sequenced in a study of T cells after yellow fever vaccination. TCRdb re-analysed the 5' RACE reads in MiXCR, keeping a single row per CDR3 protein. The sample consists of approximately 550,000 distinct CDR3 sequences, about a fifth of them appearing once. The specimen was PBMCs, collected 15 days after the yellow fever booster vaccination. These receptors were taken from a man aged 25-40 years who received the YFV17D yellow fever vaccine.

A few counts support this clonotype. The chain combines TRBV5-1 with TRBJ2-1, with D possibly TRBD2 on 5 matching bases. There are 14 residues in the CDR3. Trimming left V 4 bases short and J 15 bases short, with 23 bases between. Germline V gene lookup returns CDR1 SGHRS and CDR2 YFSETQ. The CDR3 region has the DNA TGCGCCAGCAGCCCTGACTATCTGGGCTTCGCGTGGTTCTTC. This translates into CASSPDYLGFAWFF.

In this sample, this clonotype turned up a few times. The chain uses TRBV7-2 and TRBJ2-1; D is tentatively TRBD1 or TRBD2 (5 bases each). CDR1 and CDR2 from the germline V gene are SGHTA and FQGNSA. The CDR3 spans 16 residues. V lost 6 bases and J 2 bases, leaving 17 bases between the germline ends. The CDR3 region is CASRKLDSPTYNEQFF. Written as DNA, the CDR3 is TGTGCCAGCAGAAAACTAGACAGTCCGACCTACAATGAGCAGTTCTTC.